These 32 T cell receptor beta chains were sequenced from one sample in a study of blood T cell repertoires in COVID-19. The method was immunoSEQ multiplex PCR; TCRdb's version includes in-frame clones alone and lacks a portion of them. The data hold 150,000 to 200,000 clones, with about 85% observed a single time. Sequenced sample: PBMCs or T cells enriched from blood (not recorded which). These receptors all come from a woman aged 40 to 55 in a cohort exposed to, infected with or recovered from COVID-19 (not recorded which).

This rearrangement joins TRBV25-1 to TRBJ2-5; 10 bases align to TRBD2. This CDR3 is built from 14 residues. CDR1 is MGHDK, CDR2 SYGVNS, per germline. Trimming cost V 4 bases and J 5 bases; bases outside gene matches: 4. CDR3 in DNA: TGTGCCAGCAGTGGAACTAGCGGGGTTGAGACCCAGTACTTC. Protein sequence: CASSGTSGVETQYF.

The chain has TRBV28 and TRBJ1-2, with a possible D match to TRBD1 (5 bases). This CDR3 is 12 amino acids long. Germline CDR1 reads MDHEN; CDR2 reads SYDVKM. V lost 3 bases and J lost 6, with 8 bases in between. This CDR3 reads CASSLQGHGYTF. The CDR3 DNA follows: TGTGCCAGCAGTTTGCAGGGTCATGGCTACACCTTC.

The chain's CDR3 is CASGTGTGNNEQFF. The CDR3 DNA reads TGTGCCAGCGGTACCGGGACAGGGAACAATGAGCAGTTCTTC. J is TRBJ2-1 and V is TRBV2, with 9 nucleotides matching TRBD1. The V segment lost 8 bases and the J segment 5 bases; nucleotides outside the gene matches: 7. The germline V gene encodes CDR1 SNHLY and CDR2 FYNNEI. This CDR3 comprises 14 residues. Looking up the rest from reference TRBV2 and TRBJ2-1 gives the full variable domain: EPEVTQTPSHQVTQMGQEVILRCVPISNHLYFYWYRQILGQKVEFLVSFYNNEISEKSEIFDDQFSVERPDGSNFTLKIRSTKLEDSAMYFCASGTGTGNNEQFFGPGTRLTVL.

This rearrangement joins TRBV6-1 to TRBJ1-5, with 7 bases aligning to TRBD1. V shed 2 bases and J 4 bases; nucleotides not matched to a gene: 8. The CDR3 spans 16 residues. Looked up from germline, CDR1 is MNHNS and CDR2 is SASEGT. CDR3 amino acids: CASSEWAGGGNQPQHF. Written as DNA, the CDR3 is TGTGCCAGCAGTGAATGGGCAGGGGGTGGTAATCAGCCCCAGCATTTT.

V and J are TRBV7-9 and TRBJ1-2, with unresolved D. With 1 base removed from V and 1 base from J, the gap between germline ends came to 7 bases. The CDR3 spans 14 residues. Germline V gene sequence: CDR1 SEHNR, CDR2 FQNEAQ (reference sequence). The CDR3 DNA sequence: TGTGCCAGCAGCTTAGGAGCTGTTAACTATGGCTACACCTTC. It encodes CASSLGAVNYGYTF.

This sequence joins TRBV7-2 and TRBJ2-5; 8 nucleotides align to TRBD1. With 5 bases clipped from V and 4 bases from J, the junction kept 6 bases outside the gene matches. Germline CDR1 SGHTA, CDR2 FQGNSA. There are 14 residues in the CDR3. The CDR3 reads CASSAGGWGETQYF. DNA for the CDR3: TGTGCCAGCAGCGCAGGGGGCTGGGGAGAGACCCAGTACTTC.

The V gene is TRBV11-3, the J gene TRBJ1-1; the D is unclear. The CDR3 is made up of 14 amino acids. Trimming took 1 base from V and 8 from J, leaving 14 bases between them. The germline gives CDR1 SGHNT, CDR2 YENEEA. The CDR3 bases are TGTGCCAGCAGCTTAGGAGGGAGAGGGATCGAAGCTTTCTTT. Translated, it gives CASSLGGRGIEAFF. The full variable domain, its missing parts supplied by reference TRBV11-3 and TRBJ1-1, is EAGVVQSPRYKIIEKKQPVAFWCNPISGHNTLYWYLQNLGQGPELLIRYENEEAVDDSQLPKDRFSAERLKGVDSTLKIQPAELGDSAVYLCASSLGGRGIEAFFGQGTRLTVV.

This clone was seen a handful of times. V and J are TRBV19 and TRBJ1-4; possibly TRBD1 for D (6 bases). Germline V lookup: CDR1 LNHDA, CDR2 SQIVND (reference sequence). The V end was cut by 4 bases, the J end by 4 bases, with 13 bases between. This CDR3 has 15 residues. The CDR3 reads CASSTQGIVNEKLFF. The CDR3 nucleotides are TGTGCCAGTAGTACCCAGGGGATAGTTAATGAAAAACTGTTTTTT.

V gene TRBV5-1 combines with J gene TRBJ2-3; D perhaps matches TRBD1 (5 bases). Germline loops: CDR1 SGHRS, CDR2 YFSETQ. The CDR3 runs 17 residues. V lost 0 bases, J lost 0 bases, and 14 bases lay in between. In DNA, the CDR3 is TGCGCCAGCAGCTTGGCCTTTCGGACAAGGAGCACAGATACGCAGTATTTT. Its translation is CASSLAFRTRSTDTQYF.

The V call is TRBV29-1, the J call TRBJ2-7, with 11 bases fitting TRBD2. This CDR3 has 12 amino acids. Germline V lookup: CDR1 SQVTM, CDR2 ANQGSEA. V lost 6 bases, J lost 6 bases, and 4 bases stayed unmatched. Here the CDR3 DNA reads TGCAGCGTCACTAGCGGGAGTGGCGAGCAGTACTTC. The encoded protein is CSVTSGSGEQYF.

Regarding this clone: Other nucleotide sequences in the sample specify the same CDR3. CDR3 DNA: TGTGCCAGCAGCTCTACAGGGAACCAGCCCCAGCATTTT. Protein product: CASSSTGNQPQHF. V usage is TRBV7-9 and J usage is TRBJ1-5; maybe TRBD1 (6 bases). The ends were cut back, 4 bases at V and 7 bases at J, with 11 bases in the middle. Germline CDR1 SEHNR, CDR2 FQNEAQ (reference sequence). The CDR3 runs 13 residues.

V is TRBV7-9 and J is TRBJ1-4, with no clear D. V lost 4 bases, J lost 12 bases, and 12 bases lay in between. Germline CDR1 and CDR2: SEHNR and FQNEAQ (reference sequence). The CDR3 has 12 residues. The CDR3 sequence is CASSSPGYELFF. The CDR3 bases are TGTGCCAGCAGCTCCCCCGGTTACGAACTGTTTTTT.

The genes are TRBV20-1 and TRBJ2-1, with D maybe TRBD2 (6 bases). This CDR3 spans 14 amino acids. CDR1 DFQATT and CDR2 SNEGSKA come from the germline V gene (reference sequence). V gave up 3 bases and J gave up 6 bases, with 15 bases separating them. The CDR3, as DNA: TGCAGTGCTAGTTTGACTAGGGCCCCCAATGAGCAGTTCTTC. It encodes CSASLTRAPNEQFF.

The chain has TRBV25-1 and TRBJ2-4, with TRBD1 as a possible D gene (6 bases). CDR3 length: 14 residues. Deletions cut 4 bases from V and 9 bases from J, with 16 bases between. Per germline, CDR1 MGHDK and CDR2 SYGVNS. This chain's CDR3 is CASSGLIQGTIQYF. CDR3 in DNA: TGTGCCAGCAGTGGGTTGATACAGGGAACCATTCAGTACTTC.

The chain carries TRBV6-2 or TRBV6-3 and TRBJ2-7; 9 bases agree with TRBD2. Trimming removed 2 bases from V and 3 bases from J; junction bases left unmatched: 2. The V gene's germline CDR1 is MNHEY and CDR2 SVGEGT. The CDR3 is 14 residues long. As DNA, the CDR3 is TGTGCCAGCAGTTACGTACTAGCGGGCTACGAGCAGTACTTC. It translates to CASSYVLAGYEQYF.

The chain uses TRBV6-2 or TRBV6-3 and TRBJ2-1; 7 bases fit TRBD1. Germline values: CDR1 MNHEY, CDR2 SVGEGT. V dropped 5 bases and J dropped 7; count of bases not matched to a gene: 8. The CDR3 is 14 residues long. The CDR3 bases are TGTGCCAGCAGTCAGGCAGGGGGTAGGAATGAGCAGTTCTTC. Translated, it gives CASSQAGGRNEQFF.

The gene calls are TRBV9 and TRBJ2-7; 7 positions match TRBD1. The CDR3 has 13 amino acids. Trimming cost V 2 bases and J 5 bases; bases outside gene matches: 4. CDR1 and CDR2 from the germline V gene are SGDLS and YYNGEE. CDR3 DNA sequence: TGTGCCAGCAGCGTCGAGGGGGCTGACGAGCAGTACTTC. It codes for CASSVEGADEQYF.

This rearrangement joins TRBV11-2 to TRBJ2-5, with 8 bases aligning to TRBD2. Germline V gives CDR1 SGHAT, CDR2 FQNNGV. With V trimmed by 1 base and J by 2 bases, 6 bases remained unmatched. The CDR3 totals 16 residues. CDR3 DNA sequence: TGTGCCAGCAGCTTAGTGGTAGCGGGGTTGCAAGAGACCCAGTACTTC. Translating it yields CASSLVVAGLQETQYF. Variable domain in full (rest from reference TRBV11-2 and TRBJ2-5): EAGVAQSPRYKIIEKRQSVAFWCNPISGHATLYWYQQILGQGPKLLIQFQNNGVVDDSQLPKDRFSAERLKGVDSTLKIQPAKLEDSAVYLCASSLVVAGLQETQYFGPGTRLLVL.

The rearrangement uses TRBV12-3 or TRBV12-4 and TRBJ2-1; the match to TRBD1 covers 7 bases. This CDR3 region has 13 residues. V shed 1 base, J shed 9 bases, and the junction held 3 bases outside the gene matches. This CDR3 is CASSLGPGGEQFF. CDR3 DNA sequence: TGTGCCAGCAGTTTAGGGCCAGGGGGTGAGCAGTTCTTC.

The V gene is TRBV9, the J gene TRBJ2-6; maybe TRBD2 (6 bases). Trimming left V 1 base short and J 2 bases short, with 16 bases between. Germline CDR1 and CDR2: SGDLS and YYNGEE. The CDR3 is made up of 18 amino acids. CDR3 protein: CASSVHLREAAGANVLTF. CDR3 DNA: TGTGCCAGCAGCGTACACCTCAGGGAGGCGGCTGGGGCCAACGTCCTGACTTTC.

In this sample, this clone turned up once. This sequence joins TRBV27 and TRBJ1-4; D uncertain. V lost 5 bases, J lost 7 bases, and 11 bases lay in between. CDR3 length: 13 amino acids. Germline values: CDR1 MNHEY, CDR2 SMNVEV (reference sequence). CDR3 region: CASSPLRGEKLFF. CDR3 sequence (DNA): TGTGCCAGCAGTCCGTTGCGTGGTGAAAAACTGTTTTTT.

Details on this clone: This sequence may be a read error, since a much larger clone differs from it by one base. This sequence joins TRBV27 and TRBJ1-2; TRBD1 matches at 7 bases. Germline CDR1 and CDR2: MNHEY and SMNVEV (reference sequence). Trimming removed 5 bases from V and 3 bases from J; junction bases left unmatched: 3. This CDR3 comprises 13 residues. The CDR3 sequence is CASSPQGYYGYTF. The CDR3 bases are TGTGCCAGCAGTCCACAGGGGTACTATGGCTACACCTTC.

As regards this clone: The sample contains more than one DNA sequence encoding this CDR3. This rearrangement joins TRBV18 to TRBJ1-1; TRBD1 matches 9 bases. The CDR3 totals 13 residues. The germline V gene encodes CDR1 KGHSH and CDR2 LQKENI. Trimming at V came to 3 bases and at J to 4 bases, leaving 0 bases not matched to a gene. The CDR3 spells CASSPGQGTEAFF. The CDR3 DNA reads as TGTGCCAGCTCACCGGGACAGGGCACTGAAGCTTTCTTT.

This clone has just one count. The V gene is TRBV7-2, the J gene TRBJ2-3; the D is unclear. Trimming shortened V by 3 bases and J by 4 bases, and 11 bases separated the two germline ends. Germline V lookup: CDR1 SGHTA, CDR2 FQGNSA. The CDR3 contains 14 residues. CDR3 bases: TGTGCCAGCAGCTTGGTCGGGTGGGCAGATACGCAGTATTTT. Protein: CASSLVGWADTQYF.

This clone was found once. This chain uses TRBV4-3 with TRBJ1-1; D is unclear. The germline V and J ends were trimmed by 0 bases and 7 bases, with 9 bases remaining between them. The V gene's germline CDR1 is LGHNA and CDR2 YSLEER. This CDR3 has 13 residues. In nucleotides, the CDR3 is TGCGCCAGCAGCCAAGATCGTACAGTTGAAGCTTTCTTT. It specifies CASSQDRTVEAFF.

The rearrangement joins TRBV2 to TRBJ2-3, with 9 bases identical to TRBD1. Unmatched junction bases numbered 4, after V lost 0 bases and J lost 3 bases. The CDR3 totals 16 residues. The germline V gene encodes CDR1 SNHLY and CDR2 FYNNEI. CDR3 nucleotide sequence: TGTGCCAGCAGTGAAGCCGGACAGGGGTTGACAGATACGCAGTATTTT. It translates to CASSEAGQGLTDTQYF. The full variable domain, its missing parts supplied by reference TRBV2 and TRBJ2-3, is EPEVTQTPSHQVTQMGQEVILRCVPISNHLYFYWYRQILGQKVEFLVSFYNNEISEKSEIFDDQFSVERPDGSNFTLKIRSTKLEDSAMYFCASSEAGQGLTDTQYFGPGTRLTVL.

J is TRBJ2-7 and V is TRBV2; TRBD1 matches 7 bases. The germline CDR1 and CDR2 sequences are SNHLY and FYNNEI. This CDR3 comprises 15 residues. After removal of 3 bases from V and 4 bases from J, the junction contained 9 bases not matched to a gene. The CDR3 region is CASSDRDSGRYEQYF. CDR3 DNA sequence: TGTGCCAGCAGTGATCGGGACAGCGGTCGATACGAGCAGTACTTC.

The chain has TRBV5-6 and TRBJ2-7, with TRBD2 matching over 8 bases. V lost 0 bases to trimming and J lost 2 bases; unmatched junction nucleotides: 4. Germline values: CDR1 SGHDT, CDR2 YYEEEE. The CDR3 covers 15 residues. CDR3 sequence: CASSLAGGRTYEQYF. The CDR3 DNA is TGTGCCAGCAGCTTGGCGGGGGGGAGGACCTACGAGCAGTACTTC.

The CDR3 loop reads CASSITGARETQYF. The CDR3 region has the DNA TGTGCCAGTAGTATAACAGGGGCACGCGAGACCCAGTACTTC. This chain connects TRBV19 to TRBJ2-5; 7 bases are a match to TRBD1. The CDR3 is 14 amino acids. The germline gives CDR1 LNHDA, CDR2 SQIVND (reference sequence). Unmatched junction bases numbered 5, after V lost 2 bases and J lost 5 bases.

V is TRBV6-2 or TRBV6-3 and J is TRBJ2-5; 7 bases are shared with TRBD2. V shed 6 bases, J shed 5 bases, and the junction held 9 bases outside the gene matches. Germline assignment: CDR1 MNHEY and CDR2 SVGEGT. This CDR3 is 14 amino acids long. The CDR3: CASSQTSVRETQYF. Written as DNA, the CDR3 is TGTGCCAGCAGCCAAACTAGCGTCCGGGAGACCCAGTACTTC.

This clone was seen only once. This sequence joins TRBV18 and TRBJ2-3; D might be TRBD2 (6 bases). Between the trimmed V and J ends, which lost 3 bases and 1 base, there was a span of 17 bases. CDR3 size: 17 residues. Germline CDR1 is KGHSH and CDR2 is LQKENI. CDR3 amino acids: CASSPTLGGMGTDTQYF. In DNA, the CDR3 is TGTGCCAGCTCACCCACCTTGGGGGGAATGGGCACAGATACGCAGTATTTT.

The CDR3 loop reads CASAPGLAGLTYEQYF. The CDR3 coding sequence is TGTGCCAGCGCCCCCGGACTAGCGGGGCTTACCTACGAGCAGTACTTC. The chain is built from TRBV18 and TRBJ2-7, with 12 bases matching TRBD2. CDR1 KGHSH and CDR2 LQKENI come from the germline V gene. V shed 8 bases and J 2 bases; nucleotides not matched to a gene: 10. This CDR3 contains 16 residues.